This T cell receptor (beta chain) emerged from a study of shared clonotypes between healthy human individuals. Per germline, CDR1 LGHNA and CDR2 YNFKEQ. This CDR3 region has 16 residues. The study drew all its donors from Caucasian adults living in Nashville, Tennessee. Original processing notes: ImmunoSEQ output lacked quality scores and full-length reads, limiting matched filtering. Measured with immunoSEQ multiplex PCR; TCRdb has only the in-frame clones, and not every one. V, J and clone size derive from that table, while D and trimming were established from the DNA sequence. The sample lists hundreds of thousands of clones, 97% occurring once. As regards this clone: Antigen: not known.

Study-wide results and limits: Memory subsets generally showed smaller estimated richness than naive subsets did.

The sample consisted of naive CD4+ T cells sorted from blood. Subset noted: CD45RA+ positively selected. This receptor was identified in a woman in her twenties or thirties in good health. The chain joins TRBV4-2 to TRBJ2-5; 11 bases map to TRBD1. Matching the DNA end better, TRBJ2-7 makes the J call doubtful. The CDR3 DNA reads as TGTGCCAGCAGCCGCGTCGGGACAGGGGGTACCTACGAGCAGTACTTC. This encodes CASSRVGTGGTYEQYF.